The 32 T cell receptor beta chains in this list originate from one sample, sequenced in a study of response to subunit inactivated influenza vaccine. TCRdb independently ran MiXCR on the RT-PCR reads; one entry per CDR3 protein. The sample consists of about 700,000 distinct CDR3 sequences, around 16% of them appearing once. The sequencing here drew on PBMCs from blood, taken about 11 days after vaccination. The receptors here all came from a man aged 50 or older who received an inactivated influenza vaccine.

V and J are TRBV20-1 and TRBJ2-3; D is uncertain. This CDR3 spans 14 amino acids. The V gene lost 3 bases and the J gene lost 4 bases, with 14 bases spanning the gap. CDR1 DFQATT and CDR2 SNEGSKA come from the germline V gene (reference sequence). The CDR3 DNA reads TGCAGTGCTAGCTTGCTCGCTGGCGCAGATACGCAGTATTTT. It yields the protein CSASLLAGADTQYF.

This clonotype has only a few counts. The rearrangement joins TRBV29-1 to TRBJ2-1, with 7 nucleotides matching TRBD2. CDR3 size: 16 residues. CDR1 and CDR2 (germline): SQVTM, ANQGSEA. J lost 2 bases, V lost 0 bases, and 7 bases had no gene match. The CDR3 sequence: CSVEDSLAETYNEQFF. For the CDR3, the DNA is TGCAGCGTTGAAGATTCTCTAGCGGAGACCTACAATGAGCAGTTCTTC.

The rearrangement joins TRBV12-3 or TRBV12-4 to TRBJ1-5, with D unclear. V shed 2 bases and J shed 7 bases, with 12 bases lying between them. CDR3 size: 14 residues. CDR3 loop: CASSLTRVSQPQHF. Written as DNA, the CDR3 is TGTGCCAGCAGTTTAACGAGGGTGTCCCAGCCCCAGCATTTT.

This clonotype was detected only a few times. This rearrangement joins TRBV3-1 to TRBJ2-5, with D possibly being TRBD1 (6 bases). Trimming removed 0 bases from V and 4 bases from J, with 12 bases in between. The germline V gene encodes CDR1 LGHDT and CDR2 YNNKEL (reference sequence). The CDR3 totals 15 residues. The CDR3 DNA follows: TGTGCCAGCAGCCAAGATTCAGGGGTTGGAGAGACCCAGTACTTC. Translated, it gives CASSQDSGVGETQYF.

CDR3 residues: CAISSPASGGAEEQYF. The CDR3 DNA reads TGTGCCATCAGTTCTCCGGCCAGCGGGGGGGCCGAGGAGCAGTACTTC. The chain uses TRBV10-3 and TRBJ2-7; 10 bases match TRBD2. The junction had 14 bases not matched to a gene; V was cut back by 5 bases and J by 7 bases. The CDR3 is 16 residues long. Germline-derived CDR1 and CDR2 are ENHRY and SYGVKD.

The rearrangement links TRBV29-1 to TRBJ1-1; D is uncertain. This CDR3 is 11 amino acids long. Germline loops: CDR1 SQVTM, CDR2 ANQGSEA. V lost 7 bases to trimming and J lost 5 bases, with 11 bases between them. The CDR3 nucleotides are TGCAGCGCGTTGGATTTTACTGAAGCTTTCTTT. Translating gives CSALDFTEAFF. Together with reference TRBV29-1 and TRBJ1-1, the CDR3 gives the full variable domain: SAVISQKPSRDICQRGTSLTIQCQVDSQVTMMFWYRQQPGQSLTLIATANQGSEATYESGFVIDKFPISRPNLTFSTLTVSNMSPEDSSIYLCSALDFTEAFFGQGTRLTVV.

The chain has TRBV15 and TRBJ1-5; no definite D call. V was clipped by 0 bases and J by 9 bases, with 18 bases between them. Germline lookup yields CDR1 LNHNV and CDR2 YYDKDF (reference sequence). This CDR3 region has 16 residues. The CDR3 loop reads CATSRDPNRPGGPQHF. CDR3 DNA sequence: TGTGCCACCAGCAGAGATCCGAACCGCCCCGGTGGGCCCCAGCATTTT.

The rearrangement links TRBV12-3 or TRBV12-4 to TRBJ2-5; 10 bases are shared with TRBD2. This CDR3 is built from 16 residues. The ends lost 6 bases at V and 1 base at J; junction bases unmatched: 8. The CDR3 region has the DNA TGTGCCAGCAGCCGATGGTCTAGCGGGAGCCAAGAGACCCAGTACTTC. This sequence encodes CASSRWSSGSQETQYF.

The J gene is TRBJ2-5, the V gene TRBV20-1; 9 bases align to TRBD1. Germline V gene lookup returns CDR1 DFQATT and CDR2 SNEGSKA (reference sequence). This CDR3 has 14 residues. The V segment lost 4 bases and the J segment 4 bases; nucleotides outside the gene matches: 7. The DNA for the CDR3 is TGCAGTGCTAACGGGGACAGGGAGAGAGAGACCCAGTACTTC. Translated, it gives CSANGDRERETQYF.

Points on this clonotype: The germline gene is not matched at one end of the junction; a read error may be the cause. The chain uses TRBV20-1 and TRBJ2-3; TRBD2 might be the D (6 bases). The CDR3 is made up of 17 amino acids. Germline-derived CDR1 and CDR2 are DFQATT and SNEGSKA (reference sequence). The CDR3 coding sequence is TGCTGTGCTAGAGATCTCGTGACTAGAGGTAGCACAGATACGCAGTATTTT. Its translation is CCARDLVTRGSTDTQYF.

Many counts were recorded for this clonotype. DNA for the CDR3: TGTGCCAGCAGCTCACGTCCGACATCGTCCCCCTACAATGAGCAGTTCTTC. Protein sequence: CASSSRPTSSPYNEQFF. The chain joins TRBV7-2 to TRBJ2-1; D is unclear. CDR1 SGHTA and CDR2 FQGNSA come from the germline V gene. The CDR3 runs 17 residues. V lost 4 bases and J lost 2, with 18 bases in between.

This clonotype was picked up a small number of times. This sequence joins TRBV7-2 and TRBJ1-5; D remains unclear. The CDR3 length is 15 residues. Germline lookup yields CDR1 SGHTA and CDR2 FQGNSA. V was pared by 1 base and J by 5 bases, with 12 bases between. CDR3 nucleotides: TGTGCCAGCAGCTTAGGGTTACGCTGGGATCAGCCCCAGCATTTT. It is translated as CASSLGLRWDQPQHF.

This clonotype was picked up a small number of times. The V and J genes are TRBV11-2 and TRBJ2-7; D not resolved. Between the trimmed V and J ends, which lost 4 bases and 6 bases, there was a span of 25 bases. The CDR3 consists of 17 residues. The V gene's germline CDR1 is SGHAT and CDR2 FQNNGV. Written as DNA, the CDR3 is TGTGCCAGCAGCTCCACATCCGACTGGAGTGGTTTTAGCGAGCAGTACTTC. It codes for CASSSTSDWSGFSEQYF.

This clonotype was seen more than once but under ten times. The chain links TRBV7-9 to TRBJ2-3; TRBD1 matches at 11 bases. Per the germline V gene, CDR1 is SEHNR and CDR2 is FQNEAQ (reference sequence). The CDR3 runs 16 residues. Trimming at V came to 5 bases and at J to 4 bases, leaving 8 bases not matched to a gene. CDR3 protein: CASSPGTGGVADTQYF. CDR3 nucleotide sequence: TGTGCCAGCAGCCCCGGGACAGGGGGTGTGGCAGATACGCAGTATTTT. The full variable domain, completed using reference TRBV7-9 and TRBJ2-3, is DTGVSQNPRHKITKRGQNVTFRCDPISEHNRLYWYRQTLGQGPEFLTYFQNEAQLEKSRLLSDRFSAERPKGSFSTLEIQRTEQGDSAMYLCASSPGTGGVADTQYFGPGTRLTVL.

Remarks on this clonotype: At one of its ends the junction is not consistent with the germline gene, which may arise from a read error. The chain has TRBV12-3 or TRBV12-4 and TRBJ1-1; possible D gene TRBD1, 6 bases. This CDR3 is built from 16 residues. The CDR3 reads CAGRKSGGAEPPEAFF. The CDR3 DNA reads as TGTGCCGGCAGAAAATCGGGGGGCGCAGAACCCCCTGAAGCTTTCTTT.

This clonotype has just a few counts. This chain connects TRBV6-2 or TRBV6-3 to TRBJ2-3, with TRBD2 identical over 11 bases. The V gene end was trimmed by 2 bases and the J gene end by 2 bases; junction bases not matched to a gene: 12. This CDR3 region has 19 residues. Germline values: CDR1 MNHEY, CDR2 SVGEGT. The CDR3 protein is CASSYEDPTSGANTDTQYF. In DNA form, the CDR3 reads TGTGCCAGCAGTTACGAGGACCCGACTAGCGGGGCGAACACAGATACGCAGTATTTT.

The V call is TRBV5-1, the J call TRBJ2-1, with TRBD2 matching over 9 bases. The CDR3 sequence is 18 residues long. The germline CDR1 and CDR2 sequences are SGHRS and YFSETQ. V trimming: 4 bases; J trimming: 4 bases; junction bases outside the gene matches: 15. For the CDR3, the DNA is TGCGCCAGCAGCCTACTTAGACTAGCGGCCCCAGGGTACAATGAGCAGTTCTTC. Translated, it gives CASSLLRLAAPGYNEQFF. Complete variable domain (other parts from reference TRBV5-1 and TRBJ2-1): KAGVTQTPRYLIKTRGQQVTLSCSPISGHRSVSWYQQTPGQGLQFLFEYFSETQRNKGNFPGRFSGRQFSNSRSEMNVSTLELGDSALYLCASSLLRLAAPGYNEQFFGPGTRLTVL.

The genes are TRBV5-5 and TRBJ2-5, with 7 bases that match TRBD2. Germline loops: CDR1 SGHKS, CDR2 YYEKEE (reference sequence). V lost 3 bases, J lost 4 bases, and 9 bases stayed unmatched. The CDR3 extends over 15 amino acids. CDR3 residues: CASSWTVGGVETQYF. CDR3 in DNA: TGTGCCAGCAGCTGGACGGTTGGGGGGGTAGAGACCCAGTACTTC.

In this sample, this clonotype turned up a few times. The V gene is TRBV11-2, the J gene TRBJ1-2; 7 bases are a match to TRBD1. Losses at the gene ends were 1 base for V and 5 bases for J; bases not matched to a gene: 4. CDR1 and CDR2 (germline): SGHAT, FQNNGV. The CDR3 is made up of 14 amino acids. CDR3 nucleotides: TGTGCCAGCAGCTTAGGGGGACAGCGGTATGGCTACACCTTC. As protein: CASSLGGQRYGYTF.

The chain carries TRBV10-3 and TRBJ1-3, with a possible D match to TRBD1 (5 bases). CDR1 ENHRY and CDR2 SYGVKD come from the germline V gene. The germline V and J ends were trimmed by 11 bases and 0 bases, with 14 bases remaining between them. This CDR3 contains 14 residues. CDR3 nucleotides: TGTGCCGTTGGCGGGGGAGACTCTGGAAACACCATATATTTT. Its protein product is CAVGGGDSGNTIYF.

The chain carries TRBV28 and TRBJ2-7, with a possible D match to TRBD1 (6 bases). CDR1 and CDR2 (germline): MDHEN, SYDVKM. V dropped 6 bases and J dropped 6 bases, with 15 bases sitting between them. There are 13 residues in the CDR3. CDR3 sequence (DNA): TGTGCCAGCAGGAGAGGGGGAACTGGCGAGCAGTACTTC. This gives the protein CASRRGGTGEQYF.

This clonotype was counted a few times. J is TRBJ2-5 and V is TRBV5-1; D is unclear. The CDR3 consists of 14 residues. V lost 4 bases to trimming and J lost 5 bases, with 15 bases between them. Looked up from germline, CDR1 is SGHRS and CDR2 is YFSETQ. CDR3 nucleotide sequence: TGCGCCAGCAGCGACTTTCAGGCGGAGGAGACCCAGTACTTC. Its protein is CASSDFQAEETQYF.

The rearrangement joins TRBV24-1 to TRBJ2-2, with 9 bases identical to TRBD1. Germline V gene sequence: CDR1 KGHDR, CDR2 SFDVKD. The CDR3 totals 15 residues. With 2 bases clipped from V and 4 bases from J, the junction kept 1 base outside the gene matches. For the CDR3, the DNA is TGTGCCACCAGTGATTCGGGACAGGGCACCGGGGAGCTGTTTTTT. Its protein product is CATSDSGQGTGELFF.

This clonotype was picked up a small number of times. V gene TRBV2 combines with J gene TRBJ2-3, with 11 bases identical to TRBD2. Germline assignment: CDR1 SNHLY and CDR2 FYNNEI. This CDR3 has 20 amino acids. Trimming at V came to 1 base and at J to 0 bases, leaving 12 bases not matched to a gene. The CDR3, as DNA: TGTGCCAGCAGTGAAGGACATGACTCGAGGACTAGCGGGAGCACAGATACGCAGTATTTT. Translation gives CASSEGHDSRTSGSTDTQYF. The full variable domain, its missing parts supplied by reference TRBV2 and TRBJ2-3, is EPEVTQTPSHQVTQMGQEVILRCVPISNHLYFYWYRQILGQKVEFLVSFYNNEISEKSEIFDDQFSVERPDGSNFTLKIRSTKLEDSAMYFCASSEGHDSRTSGSTDTQYFGPGTRLTVL.

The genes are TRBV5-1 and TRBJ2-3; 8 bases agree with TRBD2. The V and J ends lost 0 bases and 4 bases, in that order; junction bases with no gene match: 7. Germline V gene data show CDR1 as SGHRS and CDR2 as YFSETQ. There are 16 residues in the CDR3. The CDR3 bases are TGCGCCAGCAGCTTGGTGTCGGGGGGGCCTTCAGATACGCAGTATTTT. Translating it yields CASSLVSGGPSDTQYF. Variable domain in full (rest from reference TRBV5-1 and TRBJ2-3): KAGVTQTPRYLIKTRGQQVTLSCSPISGHRSVSWYQQTPGQGLQFLFEYFSETQRNKGNFPGRFSGRQFSNSRSEMNVSTLELGDSALYLCASSLVSGGPSDTQYFGPGTRLTVL.

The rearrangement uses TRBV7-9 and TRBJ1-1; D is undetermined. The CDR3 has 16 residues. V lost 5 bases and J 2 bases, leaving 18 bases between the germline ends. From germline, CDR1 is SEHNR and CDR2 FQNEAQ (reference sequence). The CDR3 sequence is CASSPPGIWRNTEAFF. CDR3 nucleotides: TGTGCCAGCAGCCCGCCGGGGATATGGAGAAACACTGAAGCTTTCTTT.

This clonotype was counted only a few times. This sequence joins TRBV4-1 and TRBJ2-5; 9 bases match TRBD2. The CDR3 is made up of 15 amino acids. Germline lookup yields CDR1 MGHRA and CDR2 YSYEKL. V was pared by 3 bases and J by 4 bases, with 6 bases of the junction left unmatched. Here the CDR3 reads CASSQLGLARETQYF. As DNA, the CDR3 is TGCGCCAGCAGCCAGCTGGGACTAGCTAGAGAGACCCAGTACTTC.

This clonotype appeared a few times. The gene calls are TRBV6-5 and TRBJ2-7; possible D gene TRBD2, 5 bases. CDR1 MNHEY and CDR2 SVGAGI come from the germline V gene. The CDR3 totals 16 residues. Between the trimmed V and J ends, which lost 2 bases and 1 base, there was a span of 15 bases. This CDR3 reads CASSYGSPRGSYEQYF. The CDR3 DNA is TGTGCCAGCAGTTACGGTTCTCCCCGGGGTTCCTACGAGCAGTACTTC.

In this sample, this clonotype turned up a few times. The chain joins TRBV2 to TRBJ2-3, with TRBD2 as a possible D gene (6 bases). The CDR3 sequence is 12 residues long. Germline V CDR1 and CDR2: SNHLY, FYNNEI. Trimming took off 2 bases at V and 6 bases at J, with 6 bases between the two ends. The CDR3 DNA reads TGTGCCAGCAGTGAACTAGCGGATACGCAGTATTTT. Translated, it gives CASSELADTQYF.

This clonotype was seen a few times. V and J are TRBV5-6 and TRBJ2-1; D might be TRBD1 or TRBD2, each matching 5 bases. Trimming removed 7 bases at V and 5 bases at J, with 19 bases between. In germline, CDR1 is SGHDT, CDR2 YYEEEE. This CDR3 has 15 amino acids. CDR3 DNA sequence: TGTGCCAGCCTGGCAGTCGGGGCGGCGGACAATGAGCAGTTCTTC. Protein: CASLAVGAADNEQFF.

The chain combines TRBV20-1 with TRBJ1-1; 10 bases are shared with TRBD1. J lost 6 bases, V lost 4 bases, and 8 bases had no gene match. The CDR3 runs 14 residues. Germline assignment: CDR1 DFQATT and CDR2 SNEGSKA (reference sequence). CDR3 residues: CSATRQGAGSEAFF. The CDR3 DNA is TGCAGTGCTACGAGACAGGGGGCGGGGTCTGAAGCTTTCTTT.

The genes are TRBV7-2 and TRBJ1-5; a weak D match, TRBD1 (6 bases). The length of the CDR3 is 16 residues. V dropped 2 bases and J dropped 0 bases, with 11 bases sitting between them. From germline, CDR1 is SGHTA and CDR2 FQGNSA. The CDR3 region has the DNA TGTGCCAGCAGCTTAATAGGACAGTTTAGCAATCAGCCCCAGCATTTT. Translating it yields CASSLIGQFSNQPQHF.